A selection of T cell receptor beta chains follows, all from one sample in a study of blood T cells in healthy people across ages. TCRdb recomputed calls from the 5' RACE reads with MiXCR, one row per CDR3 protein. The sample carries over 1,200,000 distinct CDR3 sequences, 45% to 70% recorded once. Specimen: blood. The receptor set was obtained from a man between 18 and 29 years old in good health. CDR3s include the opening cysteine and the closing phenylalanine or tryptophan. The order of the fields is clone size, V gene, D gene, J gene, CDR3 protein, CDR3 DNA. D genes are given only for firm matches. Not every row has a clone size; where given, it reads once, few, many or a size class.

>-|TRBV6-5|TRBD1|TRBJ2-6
CASSYRTGSGANVLTF
TGTGCCAGCAGTTACCGGACAGGGTCTGGGGCCAACGTCCTGACTTTC
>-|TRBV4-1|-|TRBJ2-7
CASSQETPGYEQYF
TGCGCCAGCAGCCAAGAAACTCCTGGCTACGAGCAGTACTTC
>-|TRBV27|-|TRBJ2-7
CASSLGTFLSYEQYF
TGTGCCAGCAGTTTGGGGACTTTTCTCTCCTACGAGCAGTACTTC
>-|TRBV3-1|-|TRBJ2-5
CASSQVWTQYF
TGTGCCAGCAGCCAAGTCTGGACCCAGTACTTC
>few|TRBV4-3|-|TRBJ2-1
CASSLRWAYNEQFF
TGCGCCAGCAGCCTTCGGTGGGCCTACAATGAGCAGTTCTTC
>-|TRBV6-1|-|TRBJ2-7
CASSDPRQGGGAYEQYF
TGTGCCAGCAGTGACCCACGACAGGGAGGGGGGGCCTACGAGCAGTACTTC
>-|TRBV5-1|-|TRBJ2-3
CASSFVPESTDTQYF
TGCGCCAGCAGCTTTGTGCCGGAGAGCACAGATACGCAGTATTTT
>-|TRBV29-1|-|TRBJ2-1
CSVVGFGGSYNEQFF
TGCAGCGTTGTAGGATTCGGGGGCTCCTACAATGAGCAGTTCTTC
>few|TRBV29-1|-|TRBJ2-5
CSVVPPEAQETQYF
TGCAGCGTTGTGCCCCCCGAGGCACAAGAGACCCAGTACTTC
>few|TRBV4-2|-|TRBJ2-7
CASSSHPGQALNEQYF
TGTGCCAGCAGCTCTCATCCGGGACAAGCCCTCAACGAGCAGTACTTC
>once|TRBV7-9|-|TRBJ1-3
CASSLTHDISSGNTIYF
TGTGCCAGCAGCTTAACGCACGACATTAGCTCTGGAAACACCATATATTTT
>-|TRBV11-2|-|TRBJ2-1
CASSFLTLSGNEQFF
TGTGCCAGCAGCTTTTTGACGCTTAGCGGCAATGAGCAGTTCTTC
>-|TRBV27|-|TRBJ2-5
CASSPQRPIGETQYF
TGTGCCAGCAGCCCTCAACGCCCCATCGGAGAGACCCAGTACTTC
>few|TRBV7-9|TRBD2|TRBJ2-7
CASSLGRASGIYEQYF
TGTGCCAGCAGCTTAGGACGGGCTAGCGGGATCTACGAGCAGTACTTC
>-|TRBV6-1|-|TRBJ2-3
CASSHLTEGRGTDTQYF
TGTGCCAGCAGCCACCTTACAGAAGGTCGTGGCACAGATACGCAGTATTTT
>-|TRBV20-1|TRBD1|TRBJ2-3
CSAPRQGQPTDTQYF
TGCAGTGCCCCTCGACAGGGACAGCCCACAGATACGCAGTATTTT